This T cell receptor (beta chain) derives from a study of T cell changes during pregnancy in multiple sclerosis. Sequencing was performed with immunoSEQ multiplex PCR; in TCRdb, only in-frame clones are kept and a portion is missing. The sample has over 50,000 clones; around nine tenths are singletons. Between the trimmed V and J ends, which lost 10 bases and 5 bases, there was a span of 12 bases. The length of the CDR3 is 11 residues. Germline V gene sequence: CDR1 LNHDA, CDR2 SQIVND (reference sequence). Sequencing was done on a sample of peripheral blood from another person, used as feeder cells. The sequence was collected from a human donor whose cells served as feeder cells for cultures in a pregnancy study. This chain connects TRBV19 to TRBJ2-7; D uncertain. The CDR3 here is CATSLGDEQYF. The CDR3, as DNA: TGTGCCACCTCCCTCGGCGACGAGCAGTACTTC.